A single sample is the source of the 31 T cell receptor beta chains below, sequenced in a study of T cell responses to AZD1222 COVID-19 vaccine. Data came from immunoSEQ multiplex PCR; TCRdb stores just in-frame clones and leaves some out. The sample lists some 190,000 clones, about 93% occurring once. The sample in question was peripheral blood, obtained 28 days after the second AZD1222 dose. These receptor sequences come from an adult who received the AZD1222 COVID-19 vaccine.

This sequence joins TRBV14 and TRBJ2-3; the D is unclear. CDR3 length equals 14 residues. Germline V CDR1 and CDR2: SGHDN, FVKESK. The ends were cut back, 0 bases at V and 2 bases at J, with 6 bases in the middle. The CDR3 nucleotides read TGTGCCAGCAGCCAAGATTGGTTCACAGATACGCAGTATTTT. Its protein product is CASSQDWFTDTQYF. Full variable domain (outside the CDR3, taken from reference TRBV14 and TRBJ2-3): EAGVTQFPSHSVIEKGQTVTLRCDPISGHDNLYWYRRVMGKEIKFLLHFVKESKQDESGMPNNRFLAERTGGTYSTLKVQPAELEDSGVYFCASSQDWFTDTQYFGPGTRLTVL.

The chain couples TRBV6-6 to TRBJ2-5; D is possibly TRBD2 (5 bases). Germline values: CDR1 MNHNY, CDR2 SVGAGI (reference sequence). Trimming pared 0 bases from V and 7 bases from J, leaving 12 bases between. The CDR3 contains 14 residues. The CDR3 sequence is CASSYSGVVATQYF. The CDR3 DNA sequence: TGTGCCAGCAGTTACTCGGGAGTAGTAGCGACCCAGTACTTC.

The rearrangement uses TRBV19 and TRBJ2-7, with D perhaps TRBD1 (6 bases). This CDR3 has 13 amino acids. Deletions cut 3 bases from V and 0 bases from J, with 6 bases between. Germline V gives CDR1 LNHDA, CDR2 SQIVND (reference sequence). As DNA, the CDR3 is TGTGCCAGTAGTATGGGACACTCCTACGAGCAGTACTTC. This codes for CASSMGHSYEQYF.

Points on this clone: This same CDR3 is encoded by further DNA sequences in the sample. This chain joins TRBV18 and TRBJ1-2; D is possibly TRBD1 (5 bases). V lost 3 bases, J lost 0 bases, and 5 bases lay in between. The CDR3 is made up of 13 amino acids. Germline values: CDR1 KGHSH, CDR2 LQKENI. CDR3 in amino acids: CASSPGPNYGYTF. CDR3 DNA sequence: TGTGCCAGCTCACCGGGACCTAACTATGGCTACACCTTC.

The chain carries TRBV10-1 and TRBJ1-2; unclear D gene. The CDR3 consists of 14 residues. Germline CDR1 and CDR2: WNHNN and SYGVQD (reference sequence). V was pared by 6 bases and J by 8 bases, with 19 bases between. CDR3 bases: TGCGCCAGCAGCGGGCCCCTCGGTGAAAAGGGCTACACCTTC. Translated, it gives CASSGPLGEKGYTF.

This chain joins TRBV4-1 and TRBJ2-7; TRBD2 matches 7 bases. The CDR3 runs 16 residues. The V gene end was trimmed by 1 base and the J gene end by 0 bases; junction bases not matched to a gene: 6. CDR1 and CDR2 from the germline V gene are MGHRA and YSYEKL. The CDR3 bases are TGCGCCAGCAGCCAAGTGGGGCGGGAGACCTCCTACGAGCAGTACTTC. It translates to CASSQVGRETSYEQYF.

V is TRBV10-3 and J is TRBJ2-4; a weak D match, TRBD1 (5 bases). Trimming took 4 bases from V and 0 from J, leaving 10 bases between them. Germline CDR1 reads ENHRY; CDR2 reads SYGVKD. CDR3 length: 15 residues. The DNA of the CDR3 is TGTGCCATCAGTGGGGGCGGTCTAGCCAAAAACATTCAGTACTTC. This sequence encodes CAISGGGLAKNIQYF.

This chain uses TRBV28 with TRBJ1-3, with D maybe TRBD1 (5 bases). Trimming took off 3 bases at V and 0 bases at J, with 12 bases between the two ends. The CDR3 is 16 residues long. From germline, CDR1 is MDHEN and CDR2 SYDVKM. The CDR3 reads CASSFGGESSGNTIYF. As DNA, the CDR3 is TGTGCCAGCAGTTTTGGGGGTGAGAGCTCTGGAAACACCATATATTTT.

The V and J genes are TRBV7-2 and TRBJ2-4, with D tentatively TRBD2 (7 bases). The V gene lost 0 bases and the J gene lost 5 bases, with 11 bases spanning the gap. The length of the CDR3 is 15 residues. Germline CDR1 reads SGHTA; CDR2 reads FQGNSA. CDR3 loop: CASSLAGGTQNIQYF. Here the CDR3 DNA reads TGTGCCAGCAGCTTAGCGGGGGGGACACAAAACATTCAGTACTTC.

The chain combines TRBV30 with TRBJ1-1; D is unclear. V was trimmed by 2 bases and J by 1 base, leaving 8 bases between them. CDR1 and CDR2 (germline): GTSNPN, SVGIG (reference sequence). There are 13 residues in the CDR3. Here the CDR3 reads CAWSLAGNTEAFF. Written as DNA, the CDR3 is TGTGCCTGGAGTTTAGCGGGGAACACTGAAGCTTTCTTT.

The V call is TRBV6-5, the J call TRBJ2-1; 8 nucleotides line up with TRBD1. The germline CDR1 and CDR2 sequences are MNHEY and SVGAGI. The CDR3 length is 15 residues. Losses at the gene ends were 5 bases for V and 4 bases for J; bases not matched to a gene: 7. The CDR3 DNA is TGTGCCAGCAGTCGGGACAGGACGAGTTACAATGAGCAGTTCTTC. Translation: CASSRDRTSYNEQFF.

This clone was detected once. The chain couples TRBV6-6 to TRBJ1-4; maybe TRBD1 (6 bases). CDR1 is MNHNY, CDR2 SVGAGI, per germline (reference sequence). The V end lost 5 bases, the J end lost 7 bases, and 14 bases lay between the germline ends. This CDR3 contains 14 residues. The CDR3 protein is CASSKRQESEKLFF. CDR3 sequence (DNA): TGTGCCAGCAGTAAGAGACAGGAGAGTGAAAAACTGTTTTTT.

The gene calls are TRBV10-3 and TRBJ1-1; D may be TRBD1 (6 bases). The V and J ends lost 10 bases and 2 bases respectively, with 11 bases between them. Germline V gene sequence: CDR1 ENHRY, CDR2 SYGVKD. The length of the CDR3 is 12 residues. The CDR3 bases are TGTGCCACCACAGGGTTAAACACTGAAGCTTTCTTT. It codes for CATTGLNTEAFF.

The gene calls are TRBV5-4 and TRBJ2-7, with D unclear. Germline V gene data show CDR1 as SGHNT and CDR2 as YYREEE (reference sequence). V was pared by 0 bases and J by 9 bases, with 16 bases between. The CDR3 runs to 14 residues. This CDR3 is CASSLDTGAVWQYF. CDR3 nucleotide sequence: TGTGCCAGCAGCTTGGACACGGGCGCGGTGTGGCAGTACTTC. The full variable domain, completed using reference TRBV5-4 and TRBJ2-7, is ETGVTQSPTHLIKTRGQQVTLRCSSQSGHNTVSWYQQALGQGPQFIFQYYREEENGRGNFPPRFSGLQFPNYSSELNVNALELDDSALYLCASSLDTGAVWQYFGPGTRLTVT.

The CDR3 here is CASSPGDPNSPLHF. CDR3 sequence (DNA): TGTGCCAGCAGCCCCGGCGATCCTAATTCACCCCTCCACTTT. V gene TRBV5-6 combines with J gene TRBJ1-6; the D is unclear. The CDR3 length is 14 residues. Germline lookup yields CDR1 SGHDT and CDR2 YYEEEE. The V end lost 4 bases, the J end lost 6 bases, and 11 bases lay between the germline ends.

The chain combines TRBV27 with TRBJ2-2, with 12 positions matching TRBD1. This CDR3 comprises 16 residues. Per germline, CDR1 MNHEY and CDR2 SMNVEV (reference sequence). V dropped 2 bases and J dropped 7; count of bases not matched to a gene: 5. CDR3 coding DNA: TGTGCCAGCAGTTTACTCGGGACAGGGGGCTTCGGGGAGCTGTTTTTT. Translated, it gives CASSLLGTGGFGELFF.

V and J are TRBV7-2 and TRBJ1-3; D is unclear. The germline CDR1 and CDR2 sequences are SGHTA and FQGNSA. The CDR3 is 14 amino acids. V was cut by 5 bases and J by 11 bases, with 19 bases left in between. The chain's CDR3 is CASSQVSVVGAIYF. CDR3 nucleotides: TGTGCCAGCAGCCAGGTGTCTGTTGTGGGAGCCATATATTTT.

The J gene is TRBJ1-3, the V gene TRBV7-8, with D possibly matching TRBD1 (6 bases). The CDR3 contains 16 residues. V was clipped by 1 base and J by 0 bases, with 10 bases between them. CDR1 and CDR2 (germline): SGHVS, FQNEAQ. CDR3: CASSLGGHRSGNTIYF. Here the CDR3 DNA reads TGTGCCAGCAGCTTAGGGGGGCATCGCTCTGGAAACACCATATATTTT.

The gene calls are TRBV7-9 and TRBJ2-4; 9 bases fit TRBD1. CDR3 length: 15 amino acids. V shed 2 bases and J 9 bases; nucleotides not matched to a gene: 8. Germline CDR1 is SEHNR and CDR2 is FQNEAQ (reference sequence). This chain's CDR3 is CASSLQRQGGSIQYF. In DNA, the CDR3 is TGTGCCAGCAGCTTACAACGACAGGGGGGATCCATTCAGTACTTC.

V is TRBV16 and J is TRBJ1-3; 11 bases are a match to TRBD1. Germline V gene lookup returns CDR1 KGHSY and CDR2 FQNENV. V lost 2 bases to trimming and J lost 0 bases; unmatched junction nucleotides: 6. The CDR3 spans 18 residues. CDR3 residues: CASSQTGTGGDSGNTIYF. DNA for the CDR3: TGTGCCAGCAGCCAAACCGGGACAGGGGGTGACTCTGGAAACACCATATATTTT.

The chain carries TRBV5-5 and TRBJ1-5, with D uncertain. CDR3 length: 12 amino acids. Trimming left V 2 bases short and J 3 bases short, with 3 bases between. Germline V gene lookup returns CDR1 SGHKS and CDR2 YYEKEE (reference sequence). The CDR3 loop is CASSLTNQPQHF. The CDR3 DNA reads TGTGCCAGCAGCTTAACCAATCAGCCCCAGCATTTT.

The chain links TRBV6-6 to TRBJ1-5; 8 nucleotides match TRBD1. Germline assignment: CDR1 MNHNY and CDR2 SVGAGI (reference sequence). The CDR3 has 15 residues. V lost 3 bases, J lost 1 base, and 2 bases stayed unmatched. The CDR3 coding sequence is TGTGCCAGCAGTTATCAGGGGGCAAGCAATCAGCCCCAGCATTTT. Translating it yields CASSYQGASNQPQHF.

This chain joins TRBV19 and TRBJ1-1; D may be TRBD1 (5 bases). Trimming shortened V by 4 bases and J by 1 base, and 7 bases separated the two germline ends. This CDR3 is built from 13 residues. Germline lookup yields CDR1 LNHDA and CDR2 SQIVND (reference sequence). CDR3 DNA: TGTGCCAGTAGTAGACAGTGGAACACTGAAGCTTTCTTT. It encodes CASSRQWNTEAFF. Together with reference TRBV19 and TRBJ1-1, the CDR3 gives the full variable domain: DGGITQSPKYLFRKEGQNVTLSCEQNLNHDAMYWYRQDPGQGLRLIYYSQIVNDFQKGDIAEGYSVSREKKESFPLTVTSAQKNPTAFYLCASSRQWNTEAFFGQGTRLTVV.

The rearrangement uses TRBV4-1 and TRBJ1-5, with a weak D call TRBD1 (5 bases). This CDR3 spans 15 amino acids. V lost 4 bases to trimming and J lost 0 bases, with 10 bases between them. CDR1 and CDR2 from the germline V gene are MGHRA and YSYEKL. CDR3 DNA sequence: TGCGCCAGCAGCCCGGGGGTCTATAGCAATCAGCCCCAGCATTTT. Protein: CASSPGVYSNQPQHF.

The CDR3, as DNA: TGTGCCAGCAGTGTGTTTTTGGTTGGCAATCAGCCCCAGCATTTT. Its protein is CASSVFLVGNQPQHF. The chain joins TRBV2 to TRBJ1-5; no reliable D call. This CDR3 is 15 amino acids long. Trimming removed 4 bases from V and 2 bases from J, with 12 bases in between. CDR1 and CDR2 from the germline V gene are SNHLY and FYNNEI.

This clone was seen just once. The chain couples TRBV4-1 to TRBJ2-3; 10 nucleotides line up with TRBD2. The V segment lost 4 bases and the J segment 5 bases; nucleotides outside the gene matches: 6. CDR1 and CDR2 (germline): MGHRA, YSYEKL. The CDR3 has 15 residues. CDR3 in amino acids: CASSRTSGAKDTQYF. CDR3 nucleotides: TGCGCCAGCAGCCGAACTAGCGGGGCTAAAGATACGCAGTATTTT.

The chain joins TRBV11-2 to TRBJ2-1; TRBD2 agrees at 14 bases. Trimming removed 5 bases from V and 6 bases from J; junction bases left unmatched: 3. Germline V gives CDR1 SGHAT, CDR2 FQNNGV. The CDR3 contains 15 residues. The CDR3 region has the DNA TGTGCCAGCAGCAAGGGGACTAGCGGGAGCAATGAGCAGTTCTTC. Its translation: CASSKGTSGSNEQFF.

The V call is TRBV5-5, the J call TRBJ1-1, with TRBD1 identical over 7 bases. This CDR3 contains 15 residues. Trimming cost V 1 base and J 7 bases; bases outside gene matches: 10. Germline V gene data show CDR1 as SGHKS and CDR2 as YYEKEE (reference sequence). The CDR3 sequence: CASSLSFRGDYEAFF. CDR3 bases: TGTGCCAGCAGCTTGTCATTCAGGGGGGATTATGAAGCTTTCTTT.

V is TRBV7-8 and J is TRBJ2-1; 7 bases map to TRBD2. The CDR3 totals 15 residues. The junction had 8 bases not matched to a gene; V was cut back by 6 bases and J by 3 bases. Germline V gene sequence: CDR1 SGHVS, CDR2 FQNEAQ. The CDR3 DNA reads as TGTGCCAGCAGGTCGTCATGGGGGGGCTACAATGAGCAGTTCTTC. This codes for CASRSSWGGYNEQFF.

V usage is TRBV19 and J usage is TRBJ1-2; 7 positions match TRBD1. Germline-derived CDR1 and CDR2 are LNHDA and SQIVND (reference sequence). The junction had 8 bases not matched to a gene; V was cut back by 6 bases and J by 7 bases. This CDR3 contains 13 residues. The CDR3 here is CASRPGGPSGYTF. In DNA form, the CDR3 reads TGTGCCAGTAGACCAGGGGGGCCGAGTGGCTACACCTTC.

The CDR3 loop reads CASTQSTGLNQPQHF. DNA of the CDR3: TGTGCCAGTACCCAATCGACAGGACTCAATCAGCCCCAGCATTTT. The rearrangement uses TRBV19 and TRBJ1-5, with D possibly being TRBD1 (6 bases). The V and J ends lost 7 bases and 3 bases respectively, with 16 bases between them. Germline values: CDR1 LNHDA, CDR2 SQIVND (reference sequence). The CDR3 has 15 amino acids.